A selection of T cell receptor beta chains follows, all from one sample in a study of shared T cell receptors in the human thymus. TCRdb keeps only in-frame clones here, not all; method: immunoSEQ multiplex PCR. Of roughly 710,000 clones in the sample, around 85% were seen once. The same sample was also used in a study of human thymus T cells.

Sequencing used thymocytes. These TCRs come from a girl under three years old with a congenital heart defect. The CDR3 runs from the conserved cysteine through the conserved F or W. D genes are given only for firm matches. The listing skips clone size in some rows; elsewhere it reads once, few, many or a size class.

v_call: TRBV25-1
j_call: TRBJ1-1
clone_size: once
d_call: .
cdr3_aa: CASSAEEKVQNEAFF
cdr3_nt: TGTGCCAGCAGTGCAGAGGAAAAAGTACAAAATGAAGCTTTCTTT

v_call: TRBV4-1
j_call: TRBJ2-1
clone_size: once
d_call: TRBD2
cdr3_aa: CASSQEGGGIDRHEQFF
cdr3_nt: TGCGCCAGCAGCCAAGAGGGCGGGGGGATTGATAGGCATGAGCAGTTCTTC

v_call: TRBV5-1
j_call: TRBJ1-1
clone_size: .
d_call: .
cdr3_aa: CASTECRGDTEAFF
cdr3_nt: TGCGCCAGCACGGAATGTCGAGGAGACACTGAAGCTTTCTTT

v_call: TRBV28
j_call: TRBJ1-5
clone_size: .
d_call: TRBD1
cdr3_aa: CASTQRGRGMKQPQHF
cdr3_nt: TGTGCCAGCACCCAACGGGGCAGGGGGATGAAACAGCCCCAGCATTTT

v_call: TRBV4-1
j_call: TRBJ1-1
clone_size: .
d_call: .
cdr3_aa: CASARQTNTEAFF
cdr3_nt: TGCGCCAGCGCACGACAGACCAACACTGAAGCTTTCTTT

v_call: TRBV4-3
j_call: TRBJ1-2
clone_size: .
d_call: .
cdr3_aa: CASSQDVRGYGYTF
cdr3_nt: TGCGCCAGCAGCCAAGATGTCCGGGGCTATGGCTACACCTTC

v_call: TRBV29-1
j_call: TRBJ1-5
clone_size: .
d_call: .
cdr3_aa: CSVKVGRGYHQPQHF
cdr3_nt: TGCAGCGTCAAAGTTGGTCGGGGATATCACCAGCCCCAGCATTTT

v_call: TRBV29-1
j_call: TRBJ2-7
clone_size: .
d_call: TRBD1
cdr3_aa: CSVTGTGNYEQYF
cdr3_nt: TGCAGCGTGACCGGGACAGGGAACTACGAGCAGTACTTC

v_call: TRBV6-1
j_call: TRBJ1-1
clone_size: few
d_call: TRBD1
cdr3_aa: CASSVPDRTGGNTEAFF
cdr3_nt: TGTGCCAGCAGTGTCCCCGACCGGACAGGCGGGAACACTGAAGCTTTCTTT

v_call: TRBV2
j_call: TRBJ1-4
clone_size: .
d_call: TRBD1
cdr3_aa: CASRARDRGLANEKLFF
cdr3_nt: TGTGCCAGCAGGGCCCGGGACAGGGGGCTCGCTAATGAAAAACTGTTTTTT

v_call: TRBV21-1
j_call: TRBJ2-6
clone_size: once
d_call: .
cdr3_aa: CASSSLPRSYTGANVLTF
cdr3_nt: TGTGCCAGCAGCAGCCTGCCACGGTCCTATACTGGGGCCAACGTCCTGACTTTC

v_call: TRBV15
j_call: TRBJ1-5
clone_size: .
d_call: .
cdr3_aa: CATSRDLSGSQPQHF
cdr3_nt: TGTGCCACCAGCAGAGATCTGTCAGGGTCCCAGCCCCAGCATTTT

v_call: TRBV27
j_call: TRBJ1-3
clone_size: .
d_call: .
cdr3_aa: CASRMDRGSGNTIYF
cdr3_nt: TGTGCCAGCAGAATGGACAGAGGCTCTGGAAACACCATATATTTT

v_call: TRBV27
j_call: TRBJ1-1
clone_size: .
d_call: TRBD1
cdr3_aa: CASSLEGRTGAFF
cdr3_nt: TGTGCCAGCAGTTTAGAAGGGAGGACAGGGGCTTTCTTT

v_call: TRBV5-8
j_call: TRBJ1-2
clone_size: few
d_call: TRBD1
cdr3_aa: CASSLASGQGIGYGYTF
cdr3_nt: TGTGCCAGCAGCTTGGCCTCGGGACAGGGAATCGGCTATGGCTACACCTTC

v_call: TRBV11-2
j_call: TRBJ1-1
clone_size: .
d_call: .
cdr3_aa: CASSLVLARGNTEAFF
cdr3_nt: TGTGCCAGCAGCTTAGTCCTGGCCAGGGGGAACACTGAAGCTTTCTTT

v_call: TRBV5-4
j_call: TRBJ2-6
clone_size: .
d_call: TRBD1
cdr3_aa: CASRGQGAVSGANVLTF
cdr3_nt: TGTGCCAGCAGGGGACAGGGGGCTGTCTCTGGGGCCAACGTCCTGACTTTC

v_call: TRBV7-6
j_call: TRBJ2-7
clone_size: .
d_call: TRBD2
cdr3_aa: CASSLPPSGGSNAYEQYF
cdr3_nt: TGTGCCAGCAGCCTCCCTCCTAGCGGGGGCTCGAATGCCTACGAGCAGTACTTC

v_call: TRBV15
j_call: TRBJ2-7
clone_size: .
d_call: TRBD1
cdr3_aa: CATSRGPFLGQGATYEQYF
cdr3_nt: TGTGCCACCAGCAGAGGTCCTTTCTTAGGACAGGGGGCCACCTACGAGCAGTACTTC

v_call: TRBV7-4
j_call: TRBJ2-1
clone_size: .
d_call: .
cdr3_aa: CASSLLLLEGQKSSYNEQFF
cdr3_nt: TGTGCCAGCAGCTTACTTCTCTTGGAGGGACAGAAGAGCTCCTACAATGAGCAGTTCTTC

v_call: TRBV4-3
j_call: TRBJ1-6
clone_size: few
d_call: .
cdr3_aa: CASSQEGGASSYNSPLHF
cdr3_nt: TGCGCCAGCAGCCAAGAAGGGGGGGCGAGCTCCTATAATTCACCCCTCCACTTT

v_call: TRBV7-2
j_call: TRBJ2-3
clone_size: .
d_call: TRBD2
cdr3_aa: CASSRLWSGLAGGDTQYF
cdr3_nt: TGTGCCAGCAGCCGATTATGGTCCGGACTAGCGGGGGGTGATACGCAGTATTTT

v_call: TRBV7-6
j_call: TRBJ2-7
clone_size: .
d_call: TRBD2
cdr3_aa: CASSLGLAGDHEQYF
cdr3_nt: TGTGCCAGCAGCTTGGGTCTAGCGGGGGACCACGAGCAGTACTTC

v_call: TRBV5-1
j_call: TRBJ1-4
clone_size: .
d_call: .
cdr3_aa: CASSVTGSIEKLFF
cdr3_nt: TGCGCCAGCAGCGTAACAGGGAGCATCGAAAAACTGTTTTTT

v_call: TRBV10-3
j_call: TRBJ2-2
clone_size: .
d_call: TRBD1
cdr3_aa: CAISMTGTEDGELFF
cdr3_nt: TGTGCCATCAGTATGACTGGGACAGAGGACGGGGAGCTGTTTTTT

v_call: TRBV5-1
j_call: TRBJ2-1
clone_size: .
d_call: .
cdr3_aa: CASSLQGGSYNEQFF
cdr3_nt: TGCGCCAGCAGCTTACAGGGTGGCTCCTACAATGAGCAGTTCTTC

v_call: TRBV4-3
j_call: TRBJ1-6
clone_size: .
d_call: .
cdr3_aa: CASSHLVESGISYNSPLHF
cdr3_nt: TGCGCCAGCAGCCATTTAGTAGAGTCGGGGATTTCCTATAATTCACCCCTCCACTTT

v_call: TRBV7-6
j_call: TRBJ2-7
clone_size: .
d_call: .
cdr3_aa: CASSFLSPSSTRPYEQYF
cdr3_nt: TGTGCCAGCAGCTTTCTGAGCCCGTCGTCCACCAGGCCCTACGAGCAGTACTTC

v_call: TRBV15
j_call: TRBJ2-1
clone_size: .
d_call: .
cdr3_aa: CATSRGQVDHSYNEQFF
cdr3_nt: TGTGCCACCAGCAGAGGACAGGTTGACCACTCCTACAATGAGCAGTTCTTC

v_call: TRBV11-2
j_call: TRBJ2-5
clone_size: .
d_call: TRBD1
cdr3_aa: CASSLDGQGGETQYF
cdr3_nt: TGTGCCAGCAGCTTAGATGGACAGGGCGGGGAGACCCAGTACTTC

v_call: TRBV5-6
j_call: TRBJ2-7
clone_size: .
d_call: TRBD1
cdr3_aa: CASSLDGPGQGMYEQYF
cdr3_nt: TGTGCCAGCAGCTTGGATGGGCCGGGACAGGGGATGTACGAGCAGTACTTC

v_call: TRBV6-1
j_call: TRBJ2-5
clone_size: .
d_call: .
cdr3_aa: CASSVLDSQETQYF
cdr3_nt: TGTGCCAGCAGTGTGCTTGACAGCCAAGAGACCCAGTACTTC

v_call: TRBV18
j_call: TRBJ1-2
clone_size: .
d_call: TRBD1
cdr3_aa: CASSPEDRGCGGYTF
cdr3_nt: TGTGCCAGCTCACCAGAGGACAGGGGGTGTGGTGGCTACACCTTC

v_call: TRBV6-6
j_call: TRBJ2-3
clone_size: .
d_call: .
cdr3_aa: CASSYSQDSTTDTQYF
cdr3_nt: TGTGCCAGCAGTTACTCGCAAGACTCTACCACAGATACGCAGTATTTT

v_call: TRBV2
j_call: TRBJ1-3
clone_size: once
d_call: .
cdr3_aa: CASSEILWAGSRNTIYF
cdr3_nt: TGTGCCAGCAGTGAAATCCTTTGGGCCGGGAGCCGAAACACCATATATTTT

v_call: TRBV5-1
j_call: TRBJ2-1
clone_size: .
d_call: .
cdr3_aa: CASSLPSGQVYNEQFF
cdr3_nt: TGCGCCAGCAGCTTGCCATCGGGACAAGTCTACAATGAGCAGTTCTTC

v_call: TRBV25-1
j_call: TRBJ1-1
clone_size: .
d_call: .
cdr3_aa: CATTPSEETEAFF
cdr3_nt: TGTGCCACTACACCATCAGAGGAAACTGAAGCTTTCTTT

v_call: TRBV30
j_call: TRBJ1-1
clone_size: .
d_call: TRBD1
cdr3_aa: CAWTDPTGGAVTEAFF
cdr3_nt: TGTGCCTGGACCGACCCGACAGGGGGAGCCGTAACTGAAGCTTTCTTT

v_call: TRBV13
j_call: TRBJ2-1
clone_size: .
d_call: TRBD2
cdr3_aa: CASSSPWGGTYNEQFF
cdr3_nt: TGTGCCAGCAGCTCTCCCTGGGGGGGAACCTACAATGAGCAGTTCTTC

v_call: TRBV7-2
j_call: TRBJ2-7
clone_size: .
d_call: .
cdr3_aa: CASSGKTKTEPYEQYF
cdr3_nt: TGTGCCAGCAGCGGTAAAACTAAGACAGAGCCCTACGAGCAGTACTTC

v_call: TRBV14
j_call: TRBJ1-2
clone_size: .
d_call: TRBD1
cdr3_aa: CASSQASGTDYYGYTF
cdr3_nt: TGTGCCAGCAGCCAAGCTTCCGGGACAGACTACTATGGCTACACCTTC

v_call: TRBV7-2
j_call: TRBJ1-1
clone_size: .
d_call: .
cdr3_aa: CASSLRDTTGLMNTEAFF
cdr3_nt: TGTGCCAGCAGCCTAAGGGACACGACGGGCCTCATGAACACTGAAGCTTTCTTT

v_call: TRBV4-3
j_call: TRBJ2-7
clone_size: .
d_call: TRBD1
cdr3_aa: CASARTGDSYEQYF
cdr3_nt: TGCGCCAGCGCCCGGACAGGAGACTCCTACGAGCAGTACTTC